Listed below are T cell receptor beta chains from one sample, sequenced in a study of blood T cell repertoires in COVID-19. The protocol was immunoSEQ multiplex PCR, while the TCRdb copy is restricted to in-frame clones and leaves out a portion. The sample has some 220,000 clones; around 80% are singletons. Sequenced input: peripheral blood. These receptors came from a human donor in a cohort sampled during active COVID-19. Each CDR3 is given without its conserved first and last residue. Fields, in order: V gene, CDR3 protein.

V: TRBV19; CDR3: ASSPEGNYEQY
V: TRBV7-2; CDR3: ASSLARQALDGYT
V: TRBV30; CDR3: AWRGDTFPGNTIY
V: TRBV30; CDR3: AWSRLAHEQF
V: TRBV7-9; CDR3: ASSFRGAYIQY
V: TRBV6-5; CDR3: ASSYRQPYNSPLH
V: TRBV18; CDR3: ASSPRRGEKLF
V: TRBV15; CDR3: ATRGSHALGDTQY
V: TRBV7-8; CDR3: ASSLVATLQPQH
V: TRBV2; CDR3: ASSPGNSNQPQH
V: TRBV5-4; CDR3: ASSLGGAPGQGVHEQY
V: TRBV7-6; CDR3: ASALDRGEKLF
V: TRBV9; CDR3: ASSNLGGGRPNYGYT
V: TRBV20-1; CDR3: SASRGAKETQY
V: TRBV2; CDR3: ASSVARVDNKF
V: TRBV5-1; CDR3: ASSPSSLRGGSGTQY
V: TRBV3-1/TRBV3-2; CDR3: ASSSGTSGPEQF
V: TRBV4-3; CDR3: ASSQDRAGVTIY
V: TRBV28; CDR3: ASSLQAGSTDTQY
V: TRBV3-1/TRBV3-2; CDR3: ASSPGTGTIRNTIY